This TCR beta chain was obtained from a study of T cell responses to AZD1222 COVID-19 vaccine. Study background: The study pooled second doses at about 4 or about 12 weeks.

The CDR3 sequence is 13 residues long. CDR1 SGHRS and CDR2 YFSETQ come from the germline V gene. The ends were cut back, 2 bases at V and 9 bases at J, with 12 bases in the middle. Clones were read by immunoSEQ multiplex PCR, and TCRdb kept only the in-frame ones, dropping some. The table has about 120,000 clones, 75% to 95% seen once. The chain has TRBV5-1 and TRBJ2-1, with D perhaps matching TRBD1 (6 bases). Source: peripheral blood, taken on day 0 of AZD1222 vaccination. The sequence was collected from an adult in good health. The CDR3 loop reads CASSFDRLGEQFF. CDR3 DNA: TGCGCCAGCAGCTTTGACAGGTTGGGTGAGCAGTTCTTC.